This T cell receptor (beta chain) derives from a study of blood T cell repertoires in COVID-19. Profiling relied on immunoSEQ multiplex PCR, and the TCRdb table lists in-frame clones only, not all of them. The sample has 290,000 or so clones, 90% seen once; the top ten hold approximately 4.3%. The source material was PBMCs or T cells enriched from blood (not recorded which). The source of these receptors is a woman between 18 and 30 years old with acute COVID-19.

The chain uses TRBV5-1 and TRBJ2-7; 8 nucleotides agree with TRBD2. The CDR3 covers 13 residues. V was pared by 8 bases and J by 3 bases, with 7 bases of the junction left unmatched. In germline, CDR1 is SGHRS, CDR2 YFSETQ. CDR3 sequence reads: CASGVSGSYEQYF. The CDR3 coding sequence is TGCGCCAGTGGAGTAAGCGGGAGCTACGAGCAGTACTTC.